A single sample is the source of the 14 T cell receptor beta chains below, sequenced in a study of blood T cell repertoires in COVID-19. Only in-frame clones appear in the TCRdb table, and some are missing; sequencing was by immunoSEQ multiplex PCR. The top ten hold about 5.4% of the sample, which has 100,000 to 150,000 clones, 86% seen once. Sequencing was done on a sample of peripheral blood. These receptors all come from a human donor in a cohort sampled during active COVID-19.

This clone appeared once. This chain joins TRBV5-1 and TRBJ2-3, with TRBD1 matching 8 bases. With V trimmed by 0 bases and J by 6 bases, 9 bases remained unmatched. CDR3 length: 16 amino acids. Germline V lookup: CDR1 SGHRS, CDR2 YFSETQ. CDR3 residues: CASSLVAGGNRDTQYF. As DNA, the CDR3 is TGCGCCAGCAGCTTGGTCGCAGGGGGCAATAGGGATACGCAGTATTTT. The full variable domain, its missing parts supplied by reference TRBV5-1 and TRBJ2-3, is KAGVTQTPRYLIKTRGQQVTLSCSPISGHRSVSWYQQTPGQGLQFLFEYFSETQRNKGNFPGRFSGRQFSNSRSEMNVSTLELGDSALYLCASSLVAGGNRDTQYFGPGTRLTVL.

A note on this clone: Distinct nucleotide sequences in the sample also encode this CDR3. The chain combines TRBV12-3 or TRBV12-4 with TRBJ1-1; D uncertain. Trimming took 5 bases from V and 2 from J, leaving 6 bases between them. The CDR3 consists of 12 residues. In nucleotides, the CDR3 is TGTGCCAGCAGTCGAGGAAACACTGAAGCTTTCTTT. Protein product: CASSRGNTEAFF.

The chain employs TRBV28 and TRBJ2-6, with 7 bases fitting TRBD2. Looked up from germline, CDR1 is MDHEN and CDR2 is SYDVKM. The V and J ends lost 2 bases and 2 bases, in that order; junction bases with no gene match: 0. This CDR3 region has 15 residues. CDR3 DNA sequence: TGTGCCAGCAGTTTACGGGGGGCTGGGGCCAACGTCCTGACTTTC. Protein sequence: CASSLRGAGANVLTF.

The V and J genes are TRBV14 and TRBJ2-7; unclear D gene. The CDR3 contains 14 residues. Germline V gene data show CDR1 as SGHDN and CDR2 as FVKESK. The ends were cut back, 4 bases at V and 2 bases at J, with 12 bases in the middle. The CDR3 nucleotides read TGTGCCAGCAGCCTCCTGGTCACAACCTACGAGCAGTACTTC. Translation gives CASSLLVTTYEQYF.

CDR3 protein: CASSQGHQGAGYGYTF. In DNA, the CDR3 is TGTGCCAGCAGCCAAGGCCACCAGGGGGCAGGCTATGGCTACACCTTC. The rearrangement uses TRBV3-1 (or the pseudogene TRBV3-2) and TRBJ1-2; 8 nucleotides agree with TRBD1. The CDR3 loop spans 16 amino acids. Losses at the gene ends were 1 base for V and 4 bases for J; bases not matched to a gene: 8. CDR1 and CDR2 from the germline V gene are LGHDT and YNNKEL (reference sequence).

The chain employs TRBV14 and TRBJ1-2, with D possibly being TRBD1 (6 bases). The CDR3 totals 14 residues. Trimming shortened V by 1 base and J by 8 bases, and 14 bases separated the two germline ends. Germline CDR1 reads SGHDN; CDR2 reads FVKESK. CDR3 region: CASSQANRAGGYTF. The CDR3 coding sequence is TGTGCCAGCAGCCAAGCAAACAGGGCCGGCGGCTACACCTTC.

This clone appeared once. This chain connects TRBV28 to TRBJ1-6; D remains unclear. The germline gives CDR1 MDHEN, CDR2 SYDVKM. Trimming shortened V by 6 bases and J by 14 bases, and 20 bases separated the two germline ends. This CDR3 has 14 amino acids. The CDR3: CASSRDYAELSLHF. CDR3 sequence (DNA): TGTGCCAGCAGCCGAGACTACGCGGAATTATCCCTCCACTTT.

This rearrangement joins TRBV7-3 to TRBJ1-1; the D gene is possibly TRBD1 (6 bases). V was pared by 4 bases and J by 2 bases, with 23 bases between. Germline lookup yields CDR1 SGHTA and CDR2 FQGTGA. CDR3 length: 18 amino acids. CDR3 bases: TGTGCCAGCAGCTCCCAACCAGGGGCCAGGGGTGGTAACACTGAAGCTTTCTTT. Protein product: CASSSQPGARGGNTEAFF.

This chain joins TRBV4-2 and TRBJ2-3; possible D gene TRBD2, 5 bases. Trimming shortened V by 1 base and J by 3 bases, and 14 bases separated the two germline ends. CDR1 is LGHNA, CDR2 YNFKEQ, per germline. This CDR3 spans 16 amino acids. Written as DNA, the CDR3 is TGTGCCAGCAGCCAAGGATTGCTGGACTCTACAGATACGCAGTATTTT. Amino acid sequence: CASSQGLLDSTDTQYF.

This clone was counted at least ten times. The chain uses TRBV11-2 and TRBJ2-1; TRBD2 might be the D (5 bases). This CDR3 has 16 amino acids. Looked up from germline, CDR1 is SGHAT and CDR2 is FQNNGV. The V end lost 2 bases, the J end lost 3 bases, and 14 bases lay between the germline ends. CDR3 bases: TGTGCCAGCAGCTTAAGTGCGGGCTACATCTACAATGAGCAGTTCTTC. Protein: CASSLSAGYIYNEQFF.

The chain couples TRBV7-9 to TRBJ2-5; 7 bases are shared with TRBD1. J was trimmed by 3 bases and V by 5 bases; bases with no gene match: 9. Germline CDR1 reads SEHNR; CDR2 reads FQNEAQ (reference sequence). This CDR3 spans 15 amino acids. In DNA, the CDR3 is TGTGCCAGCAGCCCGACAGGGACCCTGGAAGAGACCCAGTACTTC. Translating gives CASSPTGTLEETQYF.

This clone has more than one count but fewer than ten. DNA of the CDR3: TGTGCCAGCAGCGTGAGCGGGAAGTTTACCTACGAGCAGTACTTC. Residues: CASSVSGKFTYEQYF. The chain links TRBV9 to TRBJ2-7; 7 bases fit TRBD2. Germline CDR1 reads SGDLS; CDR2 reads YYNGEE. Trimming removed 2 bases from V and 2 bases from J; junction bases left unmatched: 7. This CDR3 is 15 amino acids long.

This chain links TRBV28 with TRBJ1-5, with 8 bases matching TRBD1. With 10 bases clipped from V and 5 bases from J, the junction kept 10 bases outside the gene matches. Germline loops: CDR1 MDHEN, CDR2 SYDVKM. The CDR3 runs to 14 residues. The CDR3 DNA is TGTGCCACCCACAGGGGGGTTTATCATCAGCCCCAGCATTTT. Translating it yields CATHRGVYHQPQHF.

The V gene is TRBV12-5, the J gene TRBJ1-3; D gene uncertain. This CDR3 has 14 amino acids. V lost 6 bases and J lost 1, with 10 bases in between. CDR1 is LGHNT and CDR2 is FRNRAP in the germline V gene. DNA for the CDR3: TGTGCTAGTGGACCGGGTGGGTCTGGAAACACCATATATTTT. This gives the protein CASGPGGSGNTIYF.